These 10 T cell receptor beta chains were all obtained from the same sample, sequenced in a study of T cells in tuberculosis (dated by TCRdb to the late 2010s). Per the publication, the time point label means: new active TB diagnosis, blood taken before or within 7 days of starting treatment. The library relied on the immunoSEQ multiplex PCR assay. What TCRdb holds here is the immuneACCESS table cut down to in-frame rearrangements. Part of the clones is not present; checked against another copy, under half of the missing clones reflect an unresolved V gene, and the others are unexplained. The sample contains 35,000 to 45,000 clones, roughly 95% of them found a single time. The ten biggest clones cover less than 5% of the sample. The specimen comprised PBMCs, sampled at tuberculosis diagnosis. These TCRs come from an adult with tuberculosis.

This CDR3 reads CASSLGGGGADTQYF. In nucleotides, the CDR3 is TGTGCCAGCAGCTTAGGTGGCGGGGGGGCAGATACGCAGTATTTT. This chain links TRBV11-2 with TRBJ2-3; 9 bases agree with TRBD2. After removal of 1 base from V and 4 bases from J, the junction contained 3 bases not matched to a gene. Germline loops: CDR1 SGHAT, CDR2 FQNNGV. The CDR3 is made up of 15 amino acids.

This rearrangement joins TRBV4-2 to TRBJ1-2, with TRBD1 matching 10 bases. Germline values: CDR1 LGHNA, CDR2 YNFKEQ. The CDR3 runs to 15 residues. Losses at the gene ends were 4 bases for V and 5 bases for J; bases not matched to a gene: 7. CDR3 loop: CASSPAGQGGYGYTF. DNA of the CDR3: TGTGCCAGCAGCCCTGCCGGACAGGGGGGATATGGCTACACCTTC.

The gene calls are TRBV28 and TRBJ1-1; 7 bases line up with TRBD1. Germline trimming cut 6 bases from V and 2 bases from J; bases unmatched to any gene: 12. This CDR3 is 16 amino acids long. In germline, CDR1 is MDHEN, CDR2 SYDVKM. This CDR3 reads CASRTRTGTENTEAFF. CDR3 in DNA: TGTGCCAGCAGAACACGTACCGGGACAGAAAACACTGAAGCTTTCTTT. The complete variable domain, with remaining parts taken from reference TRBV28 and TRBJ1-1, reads DVKVTQSSRYLVKRTGEKVFLECVQDMDHENMFWYRQDPGLGLRLIYFSYDVKMKEKGDIPEGYSVSREKKERFSLILESASTNQTSMYLCASRTRTGTENTEAFFGQGTRLTVV.

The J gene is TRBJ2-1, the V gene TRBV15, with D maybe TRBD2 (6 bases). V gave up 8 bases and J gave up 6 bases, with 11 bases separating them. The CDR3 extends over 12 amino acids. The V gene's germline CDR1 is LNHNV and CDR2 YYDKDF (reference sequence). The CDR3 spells CATARRGNEQFF. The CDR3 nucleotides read TGTGCCACCGCCCGGAGGGGCAATGAGCAGTTCTTC.

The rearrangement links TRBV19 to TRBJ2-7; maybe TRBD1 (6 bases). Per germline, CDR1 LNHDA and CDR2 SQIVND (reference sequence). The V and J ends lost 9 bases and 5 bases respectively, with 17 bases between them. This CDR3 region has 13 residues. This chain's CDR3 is CASRTEGLHEQYF. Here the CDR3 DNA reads TGTGCCAGCCGGACAGAGGGGCTTCACGAGCAGTACTTC.

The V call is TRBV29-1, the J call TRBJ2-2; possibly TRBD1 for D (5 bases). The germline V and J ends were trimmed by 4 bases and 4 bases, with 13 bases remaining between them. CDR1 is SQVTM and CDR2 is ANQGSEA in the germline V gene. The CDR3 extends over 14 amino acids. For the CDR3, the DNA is TGCAGCGTTGCCCGACAGAACCCCACCGGGGAGCTGTTTTTT. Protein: CSVARQNPTGELFF.

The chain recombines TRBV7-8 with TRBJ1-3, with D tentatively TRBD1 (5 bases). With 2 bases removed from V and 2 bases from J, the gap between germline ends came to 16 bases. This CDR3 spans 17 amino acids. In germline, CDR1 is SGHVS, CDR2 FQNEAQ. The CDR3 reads CASSLPGLKAAGNTIYF. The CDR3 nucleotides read TGTGCCAGCAGCTTACCGGGACTAAAGGCGGCTGGAAACACCATATATTTT.

The CDR3: CAYRTGSGNQPQHF. The CDR3 DNA sequence: TGTGCCTACAGAACGGGGTCGGGCAATCAGCCCCAGCATTTT. The V and J genes are TRBV30 and TRBJ1-5; D ambiguous. Germline CDR1 GTSNPN, CDR2 SVGIG (reference sequence). The CDR3 totals 14 residues. Trimming pared 7 bases from V and 2 bases from J, leaving 15 bases between.

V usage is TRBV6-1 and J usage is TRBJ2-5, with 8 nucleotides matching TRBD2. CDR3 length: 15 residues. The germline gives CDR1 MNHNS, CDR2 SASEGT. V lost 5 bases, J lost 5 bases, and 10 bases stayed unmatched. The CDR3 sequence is CASSPVAGGSETQYF. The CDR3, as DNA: TGTGCCAGCAGTCCCGTGGCGGGGGGATCGGAGACCCAGTACTTC.

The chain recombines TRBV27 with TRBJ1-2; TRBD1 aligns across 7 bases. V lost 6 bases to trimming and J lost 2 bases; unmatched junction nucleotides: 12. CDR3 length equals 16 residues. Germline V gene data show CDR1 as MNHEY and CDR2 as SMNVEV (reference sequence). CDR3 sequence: CASSRTYQTGNYGYTF. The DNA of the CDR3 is TGTGCCAGCAGCCGAACTTACCAGACAGGGAACTATGGCTACACCTTC.